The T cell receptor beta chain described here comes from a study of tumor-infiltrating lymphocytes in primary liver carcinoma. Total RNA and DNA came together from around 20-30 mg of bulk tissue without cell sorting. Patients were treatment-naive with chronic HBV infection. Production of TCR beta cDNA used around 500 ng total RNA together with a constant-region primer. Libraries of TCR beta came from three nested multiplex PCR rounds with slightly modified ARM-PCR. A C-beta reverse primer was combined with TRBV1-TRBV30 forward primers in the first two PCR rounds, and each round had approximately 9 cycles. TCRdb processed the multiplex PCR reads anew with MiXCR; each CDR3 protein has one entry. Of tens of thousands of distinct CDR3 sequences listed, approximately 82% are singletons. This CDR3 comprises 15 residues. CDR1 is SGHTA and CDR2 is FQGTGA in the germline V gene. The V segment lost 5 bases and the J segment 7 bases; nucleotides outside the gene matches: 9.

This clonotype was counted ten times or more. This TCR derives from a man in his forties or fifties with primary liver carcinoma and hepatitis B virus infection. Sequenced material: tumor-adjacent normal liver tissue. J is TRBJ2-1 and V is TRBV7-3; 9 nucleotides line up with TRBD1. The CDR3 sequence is CASSPGTGSGNEQFF. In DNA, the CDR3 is TGTGCCAGCAGCCCAGGGACAGGGAGTGGGAATGAGCAGTTCTTC. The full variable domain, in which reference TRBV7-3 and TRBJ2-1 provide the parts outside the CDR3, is GAGVSQTPSNKVTEKGKYVELRCDPISGHTALYWYRQSLGQGPEFLIYFQGTGAADDSGLPNDRFFAVRPEGSVSTLKIQRTERGDSAVYLCASSPGTGSGNEQFFGPGTRLTVL.